This T cell receptor beta chain derives from a study of T cell responses to AZD1222 COVID-19 vaccine. The ends were cut back, 6 bases at V and 5 bases at J, with 13 bases in the middle. The germline gives CDR1 LNHDA, CDR2 SQIVND (reference sequence). This CDR3 is 14 amino acids long. Some second doses came at about 4 weeks and others at about 12 weeks; these were pooled. Repertoires were generated with immunoSEQ multiplex PCR, while TCRdb's copy carries only in-frame clones and drops some. The sample holds around 140,000 clones; about nine tenths are singletons and the top ten take about 1.9%. This clone showed up just once.

Sequenced here: peripheral blood, sampled 28 days after the second AZD1222 dose. This TCR was sampled from an adult who received the AZD1222 COVID-19 vaccine. This chain uses TRBV19 with TRBJ1-4; possible D gene TRBD1, 6 bases. The DNA for the CDR3 is TGTGCCAGTAGCCCACAGGGCTTCAATGAAAAACTGTTTTTT. It codes for CASSPQGFNEKLFF.